The clone carrying this T cell receptor beta chain was detected a few times. This entry comes from a study of neoadjuvant anti-PD-1 for oral cavity cancer. Germline V gene lookup returns CDR1 SGHAT and CDR2 FQNNGV. V lost 0 bases and J lost 9, with 12 bases in between. The CDR3 is made up of 14 amino acids. Data came from immunoSEQ multiplex PCR; TCRdb stores just in-frame clones and leaves some out. The data contain about 14,000 clones, less than 75% of them singletons. The chain uses TRBV11-2 and TRBJ2-1; no definite D call. This specimen consisted of PBMCs, obtained before nivolumab (anti-PD-1) treatment. This receptor was identified in a person between 40 and 80 years old with oral cavity squamous cell carcinoma. The CDR3 DNA sequence: TGTGCCAGCAGCTTAGAGAGGACGGTCCCTGAGCAGTTCTTC. Protein product: CASSLERTVPEQFF.